Listed below are T cell receptor beta chains from one sample, sequenced in a study of CD8 T cells in Susac syndrome. Each CDR3 protein is one row after TCRdb ran MiXCR on the immunoSEQ multiplex PCR reads. Of approximately 94,000 distinct CDR3 sequences listed, approximately 95% were seen once; the top ten hold 0.3%. The material sequenced was CD8+ T cells from PBMCs. The receptors stem from a human donor with Susac syndrome. Each CDR3 is given with its conserved first and last residue. Fields, in order: D gene, J gene, V gene, clone size, CDR3 DNA, CDR3 protein. A D gene is named only where the DNA matches it firmly. Clone size is shown for a subset of rows, as once, few, many or a class of expanded clone.

d_call: NA; j_call: TRBJ2-7; v_call: TRBV13; clone_size: once; cdr3_nt: TGTGCCAGCAGCTTAGATGGGCACTGGGCCCCCGAGCAGTACTTC; cdr3_aa: CASSLDGHWAPEQYF
d_call: NA; j_call: TRBJ2-5; v_call: TRBV25-1; clone_size: NA; cdr3_nt: TGTGCCAGCAGTGAACTGGGCCTGGGTGAGACCCAGTACTTC; cdr3_aa: CASSELGLGETQYF
d_call: TRBD2; j_call: TRBJ2-5; v_call: TRBV2; clone_size: NA; cdr3_nt: TGTGCCAGCAGTGCCCAGACTAGCAGTCAAGAGACCCAGTACTTC; cdr3_aa: CASSAQTSSQETQYF
d_call: NA; j_call: TRBJ1-2; v_call: TRBV7-9; clone_size: NA; cdr3_nt: TGTGCCAGCAGCTTAGGACGAGATGGCTACACCTTC; cdr3_aa: CASSLGRDGYTF
d_call: TRBD1; j_call: TRBJ2-1; v_call: TRBV29-1; clone_size: NA; cdr3_nt: TGCAGCGTCCCCGGACAGGGAAATTGGAACAATGAGCAGTTCTTC; cdr3_aa: CSVPGQGNWNNEQFF
d_call: NA; j_call: TRBJ1-6; v_call: TRBV3-1; clone_size: NA; cdr3_nt: TGTGCCAGCAGCCAACGATCCGGGACACCTAGGGATTCACCCCTCCACTTT; cdr3_aa: CASSQRSGTPRDSPLHF
d_call: TRBD2; j_call: TRBJ2-1; v_call: TRBV4-1; clone_size: NA; cdr3_nt: TGCGCCAGCAGCCCCTTGTGGGGGGGGAATGAGCAGTTCTTC; cdr3_aa: CASSPLWGGNEQFF
d_call: NA; j_call: TRBJ2-2; v_call: TRBV20-1; clone_size: NA; cdr3_nt: TGCAGTGCTAGTCACGGAGGAAGGATTCGCACCGGGGAGCTGTTTTTT; cdr3_aa: CSASHGGRIRTGELFF
d_call: NA; j_call: TRBJ1-1; v_call: TRBV7-2; clone_size: once; cdr3_nt: TGTGCCAGCAGCCCCGGGGGGATTCTGAACACTGAAGCTTTCTTT; cdr3_aa: CASSPGGILNTEAFF
d_call: TRBD2; j_call: TRBJ2-1; v_call: TRBV11-1; clone_size: NA; cdr3_nt: TGTGCCAGCAGCTTAGCGGACGGGAGGGAAAGTGAGCAGTTCTTC; cdr3_aa: CASSLADGRESEQFF
d_call: TRBD2; j_call: TRBJ2-5; v_call: TRBV20-1; clone_size: NA; cdr3_nt: TGCAGTGCTAGAGACCCAGCCCCGACTAGCGCAATGTCGGAGACCCAGTACTTC; cdr3_aa: CSARDPAPTSAMSETQYF
d_call: NA; j_call: TRBJ2-2; v_call: TRBV24-1; clone_size: NA; cdr3_nt: TGTGCCCGGGCGGGGCCTTACACCGGGGAGCTGTTTTTT; cdr3_aa: CARAGPYTGELFF
d_call: NA; j_call: TRBJ2-5; v_call: TRBV20-1; clone_size: NA; cdr3_nt: TGCAGTGGGACGGGATGGGAGACCCAGTACTTC; cdr3_aa: CSGTGWETQYF
d_call: TRBD2; j_call: TRBJ2-1; v_call: TRBV6-6; clone_size: NA; cdr3_nt: TGTGCCACCCATCGACTAGCGGGTGGCAATGAGCAGTTCTTC; cdr3_aa: CATHRLAGGNEQFF
d_call: TRBD1; j_call: TRBJ1-2; v_call: TRBV29-1; clone_size: NA; cdr3_nt: TGCAGCGTTGAGGACAGGGGGCTCTCTGGCTACACCTTC; cdr3_aa: CSVEDRGLSGYTF
d_call: NA; j_call: TRBJ2-7; v_call: TRBV7-2; clone_size: NA; cdr3_nt: TGTGCCAGCAGCTGGAGCGGCCACGGCACCTACGAGCAGTACTTC; cdr3_aa: CASSWSGHGTYEQYF
d_call: TRBD1; j_call: TRBJ1-6; v_call: TRBV25-1; clone_size: NA; cdr3_nt: TGTGCCAGCAGTGAATATGGACAGGGGAATTCACCCCTCCACTTT; cdr3_aa: CASSEYGQGNSPLHF
d_call: NA; j_call: TRBJ1-4; v_call: TRBV29-1; clone_size: NA; cdr3_nt: TGCAGCGTTGGCGTTTTGGCCACTAATGAAAAACTGTTTTTT; cdr3_aa: CSVGVLATNEKLFF
d_call: NA; j_call: TRBJ1-1; v_call: TRBV4-1; clone_size: NA; cdr3_nt: TGCGCCAGCAGCCAAGAATGGGGGTCCTACACTGAAGCTTTCTTT; cdr3_aa: CASSQEWGSYTEAFF
d_call: TRBD1; j_call: TRBJ2-5; v_call: TRBV20-1; clone_size: NA; cdr3_nt: TGCAGTGCTAGGGGGATTCAGGGGGCTCGCCAAGAGACCCAGTACTTC; cdr3_aa: CSARGIQGARQETQYF
d_call: TRBD2; j_call: TRBJ2-1; v_call: TRBV5-6; clone_size: NA; cdr3_nt: TGTGCCAGCAGCTCCTTAGGAGCAGCGGGAGGGGGGCAGTTCTTC; cdr3_aa: CASSSLGAAGGGQFF
d_call: NA; j_call: TRBJ2-1; v_call: TRBV5-1; clone_size: NA; cdr3_nt: TGCGCCAGCAGCTTGGAACCGGGACACATGTTCTTC; cdr3_aa: CASSLEPGHMFF
d_call: NA; j_call: TRBJ1-1; v_call: TRBV4-1; clone_size: NA; cdr3_nt: TGCGCCAGCAGCCAAGAATTCTGGGGAGCCACTGAAGCTTTCTTT; cdr3_aa: CASSQEFWGATEAFF
d_call: NA; j_call: TRBJ1-5; v_call: TRBV2; clone_size: NA; cdr3_nt: TGTGCCAGCACCCATTCCGGACAGCCCCAGCATTTT; cdr3_aa: CASTHSGQPQHF
d_call: NA; j_call: TRBJ1-5; v_call: TRBV15; clone_size: NA; cdr3_nt: TGTGCCACCAGCAGCGACAGGTTTTATCAGCCCCAGCATTTT; cdr3_aa: CATSSDRFYQPQHF
d_call: NA; j_call: TRBJ2-5; v_call: TRBV13; clone_size: NA; cdr3_nt: TGTGCCAGCAGCTCCTCACCGGAGACCCAGTACTTC; cdr3_aa: CASSSSPETQYF
d_call: NA; j_call: TRBJ2-3; v_call: TRBV25-1; clone_size: NA; cdr3_nt: TGTGCCAGCAGTGAACGAGATACGCAGTATTTT; cdr3_aa: CASSERDTQYF
d_call: TRBD2; j_call: TRBJ2-7; v_call: TRBV9; clone_size: NA; cdr3_nt: TGTGCCAGCAGCTGGACTAGCGGGGGGCCCAACGAGCAGTACTTC; cdr3_aa: CASSWTSGGPNEQYF
d_call: NA; j_call: TRBJ2-1; v_call: TRBV7-8; clone_size: NA; cdr3_nt: TGTGCCAGCAGCGGGGGGCAGGGGATAAGCCAGGGCAATGAGCAGTTCTTC; cdr3_aa: CASSGGQGISQGNEQFF
d_call: TRBD1; j_call: TRBJ1-2; v_call: TRBV9; clone_size: NA; cdr3_nt: TGTGCCAGCAGCGACTCAGGGGGAAATGGCTACACCTTC; cdr3_aa: CASSDSGGNGYTF
d_call: NA; j_call: TRBJ2-3; v_call: TRBV29-1; clone_size: NA; cdr3_nt: TGCAGCGCTCTTGAGGATACGCAGTATTTT; cdr3_aa: CSALEDTQYF
d_call: NA; j_call: TRBJ1-1; v_call: TRBV9; clone_size: NA; cdr3_nt: TGTGCCAGCAGCGTAGGTAGGGAGGGGTACACTGAAGCTTTCTTT; cdr3_aa: CASSVGREGYTEAFF
d_call: NA; j_call: TRBJ2-2; v_call: TRBV11-2; clone_size: once; cdr3_nt: TGTGCCAGCAGCTTAACCCTACCTAACCCTCGAACGGACACCGGGGAGCTGTTTTTT; cdr3_aa: CASSLTLPNPRTDTGELFF
d_call: NA; j_call: TRBJ1-5; v_call: TRBV20-1; clone_size: NA; cdr3_nt: TGCAGTGCTAGGGTCTCAGGTCAAAATCAGCCCCAGCATTTT; cdr3_aa: CSARVSGQNQPQHF
d_call: NA; j_call: TRBJ1-1; v_call: TRBV29-1; clone_size: NA; cdr3_nt: TGCAGCGTTGACAAGGACTCGAACACTGAAGCTTTCTTT; cdr3_aa: CSVDKDSNTEAFF
d_call: NA; j_call: TRBJ1-1; v_call: TRBV20-1; clone_size: NA; cdr3_nt: TGCAGTGCGTCCGCGGGACATTCGATGAACACTGAAGCTTTCTTT; cdr3_aa: CSASAGHSMNTEAFF
d_call: NA; j_call: TRBJ1-1; v_call: TRBV20-1; clone_size: NA; cdr3_nt: TGCAGTGCTAGAGTTGGGGTCACTGAAGCTTTCTTT; cdr3_aa: CSARVGVTEAFF
d_call: NA; j_call: TRBJ2-6; v_call: TRBV14; clone_size: NA; cdr3_nt: TGTGCCAGCAGCCAAGTTGGTATCTCTGGGGCCAACGTCCTGACTTTC; cdr3_aa: CASSQVGISGANVLTF
d_call: TRBD2; j_call: TRBJ2-3; v_call: TRBV7-9; clone_size: NA; cdr3_nt: TGTGCCAGCAGCGCAAGACTAGCGGAAGGGGCAGATACGCAGTATTTT; cdr3_aa: CASSARLAEGADTQYF
d_call: TRBD2; j_call: TRBJ2-5; v_call: TRBV3-1; clone_size: few; cdr3_nt: TGTGCCAGCAGCCGCGCCCTAGCGGGGGGCCAAGAGACCCAGTACTTC; cdr3_aa: CASSRALAGGQETQYF
d_call: TRBD2; j_call: TRBJ2-5; v_call: TRBV14; clone_size: NA; cdr3_nt: TGTGCCAGCAGCCAAGGGACTAGCGGGAGAGGTGGGACCCAGTACTTC; cdr3_aa: CASSQGTSGRGGTQYF
d_call: NA; j_call: TRBJ2-2; v_call: TRBV5-5; clone_size: NA; cdr3_nt: TGTGCCAGCAGCTTTTACACCGGGGAGCTGTTTTTT; cdr3_aa: CASSFYTGELFF
d_call: NA; j_call: TRBJ1-2; v_call: TRBV3-1; clone_size: NA; cdr3_nt: TGTGCCAGCAGCCAAGATCGGGGCGCAGGGTATGGCTACACCTTC; cdr3_aa: CASSQDRGAGYGYTF
d_call: NA; j_call: TRBJ2-1; v_call: TRBV5-1; clone_size: once; cdr3_nt: TGCGCCAGCAGCTTGGGCCCGGGAGAAGGCTACAATGAGCAGTTCTTC; cdr3_aa: CASSLGPGEGYNEQFF
d_call: NA; j_call: TRBJ1-2; v_call: TRBV9; clone_size: NA; cdr3_nt: TGTGCCAGCAGCGTAGTGGTGGGGTCTGGCTACACCTTC; cdr3_aa: CASSVVVGSGYTF
d_call: NA; j_call: TRBJ2-1; v_call: TRBV18; clone_size: NA; cdr3_nt: TGTGCCAGCTCACCAGGGCAGGCGAATGAGCAGTTCTTC; cdr3_aa: CASSPGQANEQFF
d_call: TRBD1; j_call: TRBJ2-5; v_call: TRBV15; clone_size: NA; cdr3_nt: TGTGCCACCAGCAGAGAGGGCGGGACAGGGGAGACCCAGTACTTC; cdr3_aa: CATSREGGTGETQYF
d_call: NA; j_call: TRBJ2-6; v_call: TRBV6-5; clone_size: NA; cdr3_nt: TGTGCCAGCAGGTCAGGGACTGGGGCCAACGTCCTGACTTTC; cdr3_aa: CASRSGTGANVLTF
d_call: NA; j_call: TRBJ1-5; v_call: TRBV4-1; clone_size: NA; cdr3_nt: TGCGCCAGCAGCCAAGATCGGGTAAGAGGGGAGCCCCAGCATTTT; cdr3_aa: CASSQDRVRGEPQHF
d_call: NA; j_call: TRBJ2-7; v_call: TRBV5-1; clone_size: NA; cdr3_nt: TGCGCCAGCAGCTTGTACTCCGGGGCGGACTCCTACGAGCAGTACTTC; cdr3_aa: CASSLYSGADSYEQYF
d_call: NA; j_call: TRBJ2-3; v_call: TRBV15; clone_size: NA; cdr3_nt: TGTGCCACCAGCAGAGATTATCCTAGCGGCACAGATACGCAGTATTTT; cdr3_aa: CATSRDYPSGTDTQYF
d_call: TRBD2; j_call: TRBJ2-1; v_call: TRBV20-1; clone_size: once; cdr3_nt: TGCAGTGCCCCCCGCGGGGGAAGCTCCTACAATGAGCAGTTCTTC; cdr3_aa: CSAPRGGSSYNEQFF
d_call: NA; j_call: TRBJ2-7; v_call: TRBV2; clone_size: NA; cdr3_nt: TGTGCCAGCAGTGAACAATTCAGCTCCTACGAGCAGTACTTC; cdr3_aa: CASSEQFSSYEQYF
d_call: NA; j_call: TRBJ1-2; v_call: TRBV4-1; clone_size: NA; cdr3_nt: TGCGCCAGCAGCCAAGACACAGGGTTAGATGGCTACACCTTC; cdr3_aa: CASSQDTGLDGYTF
d_call: NA; j_call: TRBJ1-1; v_call: TRBV4-1; clone_size: NA; cdr3_nt: TGCGCCAGCAGCCAACGCGTGGCGGACACTGAAGCTTTCTTT; cdr3_aa: CASSQRVADTEAFF